Below, 24 T cell receptor beta chains from the same sample are listed, as sequenced in a study of OX40 agonist ivuxolimab in advanced cancers. Assay: immunoSEQ multiplex PCR; the TCRdb copy retains only in-frame clones and omits some. In the table there are 55,000 to 75,000 clones, over 90% of which are singletons. The source material was CD4+ or CD8+ T cells sorted from blood, sampled in a trial of the OX40 agonist ivuxolimab. The receptors shown here come from an adult with an advanced solid tumor such as melanoma, head and neck, liver or kidney cancer.

The rearrangement links TRBV5-4 to TRBJ2-7, with 7 bases aligning to TRBD2. The CDR3 covers 15 residues. V gave up 0 bases and J gave up 4 bases; unmatched junction bases: 7. Germline-derived CDR1 and CDR2 are SGHNT and YYREEE (reference sequence). The CDR3 region has the DNA TGTGCCAGCAGCTTGGGTGGGGGGGTCACTTACGAGCAGTACTTC. It codes for CASSLGGGVTYEQYF. Filled out from reference TRBV5-4 and TRBJ2-7, the complete variable domain reads ETGVTQSPTHLIKTRGQQVTLRCSSQSGHNTVSWYQQALGQGPQFIFQYYREEENGRGNFPPRFSGLQFPNYSSELNVNALELDDSALYLCASSLGGGVTYEQYFGPGTRLTVT.

This chain connects TRBV19 to TRBJ2-7; D is unclear. CDR1 LNHDA and CDR2 SQIVND come from the germline V gene (reference sequence). V was pared by 6 bases and J by 1 base, with 10 bases between. The CDR3 is 13 residues long. Written as DNA, the CDR3 is TGTGCCAGTAGCTGGGGTAGTTCCTACGAGCAGTACTTC. It specifies CASSWGSSYEQYF. Full variable domain (rest looked up from reference TRBV19 and TRBJ2-7): DGGITQSPKYLFRKEGQNVTLSCEQNLNHDAMYWYRQDPGQGLRLIYYSQIVNDFQKGDIAEGYSVSREKKESFPLTVTSAQKNPTAFYLCASSWGSSYEQYFGPGTRLTVT.

The genes are TRBV19 and TRBJ1-2; D possibly corresponds to TRBD1 (5 bases). V shed 3 bases and J shed 4 bases, with 21 bases lying between them. Germline V gene lookup returns CDR1 LNHDA and CDR2 SQIVND (reference sequence). CDR3 size: 17 residues. The CDR3 spells CASSIPSHPGPGYGYTF. CDR3 coding DNA: TGTGCCAGTAGTATTCCCAGTCACCCGGGACCAGGCTATGGCTACACCTTC.

The chain joins TRBV5-1 to TRBJ2-1, with unresolved D. CDR1 and CDR2 (germline): SGHRS, YFSETQ. The length of the CDR3 is 13 residues. Deletions cut 5 bases from V and 2 bases from J, with 8 bases between. The CDR3 sequence is CASRMYTYNEQFF. The CDR3 nucleotides are TGCGCCAGCAGAATGTATACCTACAATGAGCAGTTCTTC.

The CDR3 region has the DNA TGTGCCAGCAGCATAACAGGGGGCACAGAGACCCAGTACTTC. Its translation: CASSITGGTETQYF. This chain links TRBV11-2 with TRBJ2-5; 9 positions agree with TRBD1. The ends lost 5 bases at V and 4 bases at J; junction bases unmatched: 5. The CDR3 covers 14 residues. In germline, CDR1 is SGHAT, CDR2 FQNNGV.

J is TRBJ2-1 and V is TRBV21-1; the table's D call, TRBD1, has no DNA check behind it. TRBV21-1 counts as a pseudogene. The CDR3 length is 18 residues. The CDR3 DNA reads TGTGCCAGCAGCAAAGGGGGAACCAGGGGCAAATCCTACAATGAGCAGTTCTTC. Amino acid sequence: CASSKGGTRGKSYNEQFF.

The chain has TRBV19 and TRBJ2-7, with D perhaps TRBD1 (5 bases). Germline loops: CDR1 LNHDA, CDR2 SQIVND (reference sequence). Trimming pared 1 base from V and 5 bases from J, leaving 18 bases between. The CDR3 is 16 amino acids. The DNA for the CDR3 is TGTGCCAGTAGTATAGGGTTGGGGCCTCAGGATAACGAGCAGTACTTC. Protein sequence: CASSIGLGPQDNEQYF.

V and J are TRBV6-1 and TRBJ2-1; D gene unclear. This CDR3 contains 17 residues. Trimming pared 4 bases from V and 4 bases from J, leaving 20 bases between. The V gene's germline CDR1 is MNHNS and CDR2 SASEGT. As DNA, the CDR3 is TGTGCCAGCAGTGCCTACAGCGAACCCCGACCTTACAATGAGCAGTTCTTC. Translated, it gives CASSAYSEPRPYNEQFF.

V is TRBV9 and J is TRBJ2-7; 9 bases map to TRBD1. Trimming cost V 4 bases and J 2 bases; bases outside gene matches: 4. The CDR3 sequence is 14 residues long. Germline V lookup: CDR1 SGDLS, CDR2 YYNGEE. DNA for the CDR3: TGTGCCAGCAGCCCTTGGGACAGGGCCTACGAGCAGTACTTC. Residues: CASSPWDRAYEQYF.

CDR3 in DNA: TGTGCCAGCAGGGAGAGTAACGCGGAGCTGTTTTTT. Residues: CASRESNAELFF. This sequence joins TRBV27 and TRBJ2-2; no firm D call. The CDR3 has 12 amino acids. Germline values: CDR1 MNHEY, CDR2 SMNVEV (reference sequence). Trimming cost V 6 bases and J 10 bases, with 12 bases left between them.

The chain carries TRBV25-1 and TRBJ2-7, with 9 bases matching TRBD1. V dropped 0 bases and J dropped 2; count of bases not matched to a gene: 8. Germline loops: CDR1 MGHDK, CDR2 SYGVNS. This CDR3 region has 17 residues. The CDR3 here is CASSEYSVRTGAYEQYF. The CDR3, as DNA: TGTGCCAGCAGTGAATATAGTGTTAGGACAGGGGCCTACGAGCAGTACTTC.

The rearrangement joins TRBV5-1 to TRBJ2-2; a weak D match, TRBD2 (6 bases). Germline assignment: CDR1 SGHRS and CDR2 YFSETQ. Trimming shortened V by 4 bases and J by 7 bases, and 17 bases separated the two germline ends. The length of the CDR3 is 15 residues. CDR3 region: CASSPSGLRGGELFF. The CDR3, as DNA: TGCGCCAGCAGCCCATCGGGACTCCGGGGCGGGGAGCTGTTTTTT.

The chain carries TRBV4-3 and TRBJ1-4; no clear D. Trimming cost V 0 bases and J 2 bases, with 7 bases left between them. The CDR3 length is 15 residues. CDR1 LGHNA and CDR2 YSLEER come from the germline V gene. CDR3 sequence: CASSQDGGTNEKLFF. CDR3 DNA sequence: TGCGCCAGCAGCCAAGATGGCGGGACTAATGAAAAACTGTTTTTT.

Here the CDR3 DNA reads TGTGCCAGCAGCTGGGACAGTGCAACTAATGAAAAACTGTTTTTT. Its protein product is CASSWDSATNEKLFF. The chain combines TRBV28 with TRBJ1-4; 7 nucleotides align to TRBD1. Germline V gene data show CDR1 as MDHEN and CDR2 as SYDVKM. V was clipped by 6 bases and J by 0 bases; unmatched bases: 4. The CDR3 consists of 15 residues.

The V gene is TRBV16, the J gene TRBJ1-2; D is undetermined. V lost 3 bases to trimming and J lost 2 bases, with 7 bases between them. The CDR3 contains 13 residues. CDR1 KGHSY and CDR2 FQNENV come from the germline V gene. As DNA, the CDR3 is TGTGCCAGCAGCCAGGGAGGGAACTATGGCTACACCTTC. Amino acid sequence: CASSQGGNYGYTF.

The rearrangement uses TRBV11-2 and TRBJ2-1; TRBD1 might be the D (6 bases). Germline CDR1 SGHAT, CDR2 FQNNGV. The V gene lost 5 bases and the J gene lost 7 bases, with 9 bases spanning the gap. This CDR3 spans 12 amino acids. DNA of the CDR3: TGTGCCAGCAGCACCAGGGGAAATGAGCAGTTCTTC. It codes for CASSTRGNEQFF.

The chain recombines TRBV19 with TRBJ2-3; 8 nucleotides align to TRBD2. The CDR3 consists of 15 residues. V was clipped by 6 bases and J by 3 bases; unmatched bases: 8. CDR1 and CDR2 (germline): LNHDA, SQIVND (reference sequence). CDR3 region: CASSPGRAGTDTQYF. The CDR3, as DNA: TGTGCCAGTAGCCCCGGGAGGGCGGGGACAGATACGCAGTATTTT.

The rearrangement joins TRBV27 to TRBJ2-7, with D possibly matching TRBD1 (5 bases). The germline gives CDR1 MNHEY, CDR2 SMNVEV (reference sequence). The CDR3 extends over 13 amino acids. V lost 3 bases, J lost 4 bases, and 10 bases lay in between. The CDR3 nucleotides are TGTGCCAGCAGTTTTTATACAGGTTACGAGCAGTACTTC. It specifies CASSFYTGYEQYF.

The CDR3 nucleotides are TGTGCCAGCAGGCTGATATACGAGCAGTACTTC. Amino acid sequence: CASRLIYEQYF. The chain couples TRBV11-2 to TRBJ2-7; D uncertain. Between the trimmed V and J ends, which lost 6 bases and 4 bases, there was a span of 7 bases. The CDR3 consists of 11 residues. Germline loops: CDR1 SGHAT, CDR2 FQNNGV.

This clone was detected only once. V gene TRBV27 combines with J gene TRBJ1-5; D gene unclear. CDR1 MNHEY and CDR2 SMNVEV come from the germline V gene (reference sequence). Between the trimmed V and J ends, which lost 4 bases and 0 bases, there was a span of 10 bases. The CDR3 has 15 amino acids. This CDR3 reads CASSSGLSSNQPQHF. In DNA, the CDR3 is TGTGCCAGCAGTTCTGGACTGAGTAGCAATCAGCCCCAGCATTTT.

V and J are TRBV7-9 and TRBJ2-5, with 8 bases matching TRBD1. The germline CDR1 and CDR2 sequences are SEHNR and FQNEAQ (reference sequence). J gave up 4 bases and V 5 bases, and 6 bases lay outside the gene matches. There are 14 residues in the CDR3. CDR3 protein: CASSHTGGLETQYF. The CDR3 region has the DNA TGTGCCAGCAGCCATACAGGGGGACTAGAGACCCAGTACTTC.

V usage is TRBV27 and J usage is TRBJ2-3, with TRBD2 as a possible D gene (6 bases). In germline, CDR1 is MNHEY, CDR2 SMNVEV (reference sequence). The V end was cut by 5 bases, the J end by 0 bases, with 9 bases between. CDR3 length equals 14 residues. The CDR3: CASSAGRSTDTQYF. In DNA form, the CDR3 reads TGTGCCAGCAGTGCGGGACGGAGCACAGATACGCAGTATTTT.

The rearrangement links TRBV27 to TRBJ2-7, with 8 bases aligning to TRBD1. The trim removed 2 bases at V and 3 bases at J, leaving 6 bases unmatched. The germline V gene has CDR1 MNHEY and CDR2 SMNVEV (reference sequence). The CDR3 totals 15 residues. CDR3 bases: TGTGCCAGCAGTTTAGCCGCCGGGACAGGCTACGAGCAGTACTTC. The encoded protein is CASSLAAGTGYEQYF.

V is TRBV11-2 and J is TRBJ2-3; no reliable D call. Trimming removed 3 bases from V and 3 bases from J, with 13 bases in between. CDR1 is SGHAT, CDR2 FQNNGV, per germline. The CDR3 totals 15 residues. CDR3 sequence reads: CASSFDGMGTDTQYF. The CDR3 coding sequence is TGTGCCAGCAGCTTCGACGGAATGGGGACAGATACGCAGTATTTT.